Presented here are 3 T cell receptor beta chains from one specimen sequenced in a study of blood T cells in healthy people across ages. Alongside a J-beta primer mix, a sample-barcoded 5' primer served in a second PCR lasting about 7 to 11 cycles. MiXCR, applied by TCRdb to the 5' RACE reads, yields one record per CDR3 protein. In the table there are 590,000 or so distinct CDR3 sequences, under 30% of which are singletons. Sequences were obtained from blood. The receptors here all came from an elderly woman in good health.

V gene TRBV12-3 or TRBV12-4 combines with J gene TRBJ1-2; the D is unclear. CDR3 length equals 16 residues. Trimming cost V 8 bases and J 0 bases, with 19 bases left between them. CDR3 region: CASAVDLQRTNYGYTF. CDR3 coding DNA: TGTGCCAGCGCAGTGGACCTACAACGGACTAACTATGGCTACACCTTC.

This clonotype has only a few counts. The CDR3 DNA sequence: TGTGCCAGCAGCTTACGGCAGGGGGCCGCTGAAGCTTTCTTT. Its translation is CASSLRQGAAEAFF. The gene calls are TRBV7-2 and TRBJ1-1, with TRBD1 identical over 8 bases. CDR1 and CDR2 from the germline V gene are SGHTA and FQGNSA. Germline trimming cut 2 bases from V and 6 bases from J; bases unmatched to any gene: 5. The CDR3 consists of 14 residues.

Note on this clonotype: At one end, the junction sequence differs from germline, possibly due to a read error. This chain uses TRBV5-1 with TRBJ2-1, with 8 bases that match TRBD2. This CDR3 is 16 amino acids long. CDR1 SGHRS and CDR2 YFSETQ come from the germline V gene. The CDR3 bases are TGCGTCAGCAGCTTGGCATCCAGCGGGGGATACAATGAGCAGTTCTTC. Its protein is CVSSLASSGGYNEQFF.